The clone carrying this T cell receptor (beta chain) was picked up a small number of times. The antigen remains undetermined. The data were taken from a study of CD8 T cells in ankylosing spondylitis. General study findings and limits: According to the report, clones linked to the disease were significantly enriched in matched synovial fluid samples taken from ankylosing spondylitis patients. A motif in TCR beta, a set of under ten highly homologous variants, appeared characteristic of ankylosing spondylitis blood.

Preparation of TCR beta libraries was done by quantitative 5'-RACE with molecular barcodes. TCRdb recomputed calls from the 5' RACE reads with MiXCR, one row per CDR3 protein. The sample shows hundreds of thousands of distinct CDR3 sequences, approximately 22% of them seen only once. Germline V gives CDR1 DFQATT, CDR2 SNEGSKA (reference sequence). V was shortened by 0 bases and J by 5 bases, with 23 bases between the two germline ends. This CDR3 has 17 residues. This rearrangement joins TRBV20-1 to TRBJ2-7; D ambiguous. Input material: blood, either unsorted or a sorted T cell fraction (not recorded which). The source of this sequence is a male donor with ankylosing spondylitis or in good health (not recorded which). The CDR3 DNA reads as TGCAGTGCTAGAGATGTCACGACTCGACTTATTGGTCACGAGCAGTACTTC. It codes for CSARDVTTRLIGHEQYF.